This T cell receptor (beta chain) was captured by sequencing in a study (dated by TCRdb to 2016 to 2017). General notes on the study: The origins of HIV persistence were investigated in individuals who naturally controlled HIV infection.

Based on its abundance in the sample, this clonotype is large (0.1 to 1%). Its cognate antigen has yet to be identified. Base qualities were left out, and no much larger clone turns up one base away. The cysteine opens and the phenylalanine closes a CDR3 of 12 amino acids. Only the CDR3 DNA is retained, 36 bases long and in frame from the first base. Cut back by 6 bases and 9 bases, the V and J ends lie 12 bases apart. According to the germline V gene, CDR1 reads MDHEN and CDR2 reads SYDVKM. Receptors were amplified or captured by 5' RACE. For sequencing, an Illumina HiSeq 2000 was employed. The public reads were reprocessed in TCRdb via fastp at Q25 and MiXCR, keeping in-frame beta chains. Identical CDR3 protein sequences are pooled into one entry, listed with their most common genes and DNA. This sample is represented by 810 or so distinct CDR3 sequences; 7.5% to 9.5% of them were singletons. Roughly a quarter of the sample comes from the top ten.

The sequence is built from TRBV28 and TRBJ2-1, with no confidently assigned D gene. This sequence originates from a male donor with HIV. Sequenced material: total memory T cells from blood PBMCs. The intended sense of this specimen's cell subset or site label: transitional memory CD4+ T cells. The bases are TGTGCCAGCAGCCGCCCACCGGGTGAGCAGTTCTTC. The encoded protein is CASSRPPGEQFF.